A selection of T cell receptor beta chains follows, all from one sample in a study of blood T cell repertoires in COVID-19. Some clones are missing from TCRdb's copy, which holds only in-frame ones; the method was immunoSEQ multiplex PCR. The sample yields approximately 250,000 clones, around 88% seen once. Source material: peripheral blood. These receptors were obtained from a man younger than 40 with active or convalescent COVID-19. Each CDR3 is given with its conserved first and last residue. The order of the fields is V gene, D gene, clone size, J gene, CDR3 DNA, CDR3 protein. D genes are given only for firm matches. The size of a clone is reported for some rows only, either as once, few or many, or as a class for expanded clones.

>TRBV27|TRBD1|NA|TRBJ1-6
TGTGCCAGCAGTCGATCGACAGGGAGGTCCTATAATTCACCCCTCCACTTT
CASSRSTGRSYNSPLHF
>TRBV6-1|NA|NA|TRBJ1-2
TGTGCCAGCAGTGAACCTGTACAGGGTTACTATGGCTACACCTTC
CASSEPVQGYYGYTF
>TRBV6-2/TRBV6-3|TRBD2|once|TRBJ2-5
TGTGCCAGCAGCCGGACTAGCGGGGGCCTTATACAAGAGACCCAGTACTTC
CASSRTSGGLIQETQYF
>TRBV13|TRBD1|NA|TRBJ2-4
TGTGCCAGCAGCCCCGAACGGGACAGGGGATTAGCCAAAAACATTCAGTACTTC
CASSPERDRGLAKNIQYF
>TRBV11-2|NA|NA|TRBJ2-4
TGTGCCAGCAGCTCGCGGATAGCCAAAAACATTCAGTACTTC
CASSSRIAKNIQYF
>TRBV30|NA|NA|TRBJ1-3
TGTGCCTGGAGACAGGACACCGACTCTGGAAACACCATATATTTT
CAWRQDTDSGNTIYF
>TRBV29-1|NA|few|TRBJ2-5
TGCAGCGTTTCTGAGACTCGGGAGACCCAGTACTTC
CSVSETRETQYF
>TRBV6-5|NA|NA|TRBJ1-6
TGTGCCAGCAGTTACCAGATTCGGGGGGTGAGTTCACCCCTCCACTTT
CASSYQIRGVSSPLHF
>TRBV12-3/TRBV12-4|NA|NA|TRBJ2-7
TGTGCCAGCAGTTTATCGGGACAATACGAGCAGTACTTC
CASSLSGQYEQYF
>TRBV21-1|NA|once|TRBJ1-2
TGTGCCAGCAGCAAAGAGAGCCCGGACAGACGAGGAGGCTACACCTTC
CASSKESPDRRGGYTF
>TRBV18|TRBD2|NA|TRBJ2-2
TGTGCCAGCTACGCTAGCGGGGTTCGCACCGGGGAGCTGTTTTTT
CASYASGVRTGELFF
>TRBV6-4|TRBD2|NA|TRBJ2-7
TGTGCCAGCTGCACACGACTAGCGGGACCCATGGGGCAGTACTTC
CASCTRLAGPMGQYF
>TRBV25-1|TRBD1|NA|TRBJ1-1
TGTGCCAGCAGTGAGCCCGGACAGGGAAACACTGAAGCTTTCTTT
CASSEPGQGNTEAFF
>TRBV27|NA|NA|TRBJ2-1
TGTGCCAGCAGTCAAACGAGTCGGGGTGGGGGGTCCGATGAGCAGTTCTTC
CASSQTSRGGGSDEQFF
>TRBV21-1|NA|NA|TRBJ2-4
TGTGCCAGCAGCAAAGGACCTAACGGCAGGGGACCTACCAAAAACATTCAGTACTTC
CASSKGPNGRGPTKNIQYF
>TRBV6-5|NA|NA|TRBJ1-2
TGTGCCAGCAGACAAAGTACAGGGCCCACCTATGGCTACACCTTC
CASRQSTGPTYGYTF
>TRBV6-5|NA|NA|TRBJ1-5
TGTGCCAGCAGCCTGGACAGATTTAGCAATCAGCCCCAGCATTTT
CASSLDRFSNQPQHF
>TRBV30|TRBD1|NA|TRBJ2-7
TGTGCCTGGGCCACCCCAGGGGGCAACTCCTACGAGCAGTACTTC
CAWATPGGNSYEQYF
>TRBV14|NA|NA|TRBJ1-1
TGTGCCAGCAGCCAAGAGGGCGGGGAAGCTTTCTTT
CASSQEGGEAFF
>TRBV5-5|NA|NA|TRBJ1-1
TGTGCCAGCAGCTTGGGGGAGGGGCTGAACACTGAAGCTTTCTTT
CASSLGEGLNTEAFF
>TRBV19|TRBD1|NA|TRBJ2-7
TGTGCCAGTTCTCAAACCGGGACAGGGAATTCCGAGCAGTACTTC
CASSQTGTGNSEQYF
>TRBV5-1|TRBD2|NA|TRBJ2-3
TGCGCCAGCAGCTTGACTAGCGGGGGGACCACAGATACGCAGTATTTT
CASSLTSGGTTDTQYF
>TRBV5-1|NA|NA|TRBJ2-5
TGCGCCAGCAACAGCTTCTCCGGGATCCAAGAGACCCAGTACTTC
CASNSFSGIQETQYF
>TRBV5-8|NA|NA|TRBJ2-3
TGTGCCAGCAGCTTGGTCGGGACAGATACGCAGTATTTT
CASSLVGTDTQYF
>TRBV5-1|NA|NA|TRBJ1-4
TGCGCCAGCAGCTTGTCCCTCAGGGGAAATGAAAAACTGTTTTTT
CASSLSLRGNEKLFF
>TRBV10-1|NA|NA|TRBJ1-5
TGCGCCAGCAGTCAGGGTCTCAATCAGCCCCAGCATTTT
CASSQGLNQPQHF
>TRBV18|TRBD1|NA|TRBJ2-2
TGTGCCAGCTCACCATACCCGGGACAGGCCGGGGAGCTGTTTTTT
CASSPYPGQAGELFF
>TRBV5-5|NA|NA|TRBJ2-1
TGTGCCAGCAGCTACAGCTACAATGAGCAGTTCTTC
CASSYSYNEQFF
>TRBV7-9|NA|once|TRBJ2-7
TGTGCCAGCAGCTTAGCCTCGGCAGGGCCGACCTACGAGCAGTACTTC
CASSLASAGPTYEQYF
>TRBV27|NA|NA|TRBJ1-5
TGTGCCAGCAGTTTATCCCCTTTTAGCAATCAGCCCCAGCATTTT
CASSLSPFSNQPQHF
>TRBV30|NA|NA|TRBJ1-3
TGTGCCTGGAGTGGCCAGGGGATCTCTGGAAACACCATATATTTT
CAWSGQGISGNTIYF
>TRBV30|NA|NA|TRBJ1-2
TGTGCCTGGACGCCCAGGGGCCCCTATGGCTACACCTTC
CAWTPRGPYGYTF
>TRBV5-1|TRBD2|NA|TRBJ2-1
TGCGCCAGCAGCTCTAGCGGGGGGAACCACAATGAGCAGTTCTTC
CASSSSGGNHNEQFF
>TRBV20-1|NA|NA|TRBJ2-2
TGCAGTGCTAGTGATACCGGCGGGGAGCTGTTTTTT
CSASDTGGELFF
>TRBV3-1/TRBV3-2|TRBD1|NA|TRBJ1-1
TGTGCCAGCAGCCGCAACAGGGGCCCAAACACTGAAGCTTTCTTT
CASSRNRGPNTEAFF
>TRBV5-1|NA|NA|TRBJ1-4
TGCGCCAGCAGCTTGGACACTAGCGCAACTAATGAAAAACTGTTTTTT
CASSLDTSATNEKLFF
>TRBV15|TRBD1|NA|TRBJ2-2
TGTGCCTCTAAGGACAGGACGAACACCGGGGAGCTGTTTTTT
CASKDRTNTGELFF
>TRBV6-5|TRBD1|NA|TRBJ2-2
TGTGCCAGTAAGACAGGGTTTGGCACCGGGGAGCTGTTTTTT
CASKTGFGTGELFF
>TRBV6-5|TRBD2|NA|TRBJ2-5
TGTGCCAGCAGTTTGACTAGCGGGGTGGAGACCCAGTACTTC
CASSLTSGVETQYF
>TRBV19|NA|NA|TRBJ2-2
TGTGCCAGTAGTATAGTGTCCGGGGTTTATACCGGGGAGCTGTTTTTT
CASSIVSGVYTGELFF
>TRBV2|NA|NA|TRBJ1-4
TGTGCCAGCAGCCAGGGGATCGGGGGGAAAAAACTGTTTTTT
CASSQGIGGKKLFF
>TRBV7-2|NA|NA|TRBJ1-1
TGTGCCAGCAGCTATATCGCAGCGGGATTTGACACTGAAGCTTTCTTT
CASSYIAAGFDTEAFF
>TRBV7-9|NA|once|TRBJ1-1
TGTGCCAGCAGCGATTACCGGGTTGGGACTGAAGCTTTCTTT
CASSDYRVGTEAFF
>TRBV19|TRBD1|NA|TRBJ1-6
TGTGCCAGTTGTGGTACGGGACAGGGATCATCACCCCTCCACTTT
CASCGTGQGSSPLHF
>TRBV11-3|TRBD1|NA|TRBJ2-1
TGTGCCAGCAGCTTACGGACAGGCCGTTACAATGAGCAGTTCTTC
CASSLRTGRYNEQFF
>TRBV30|NA|NA|TRBJ1-3
TGTGCCTGGAGTGTACGATACCACAGGAAACCCTCTGGAAACACCATATATTTT
CAWSVRYHRKPSGNTIYF
>TRBV7-9|NA|NA|TRBJ1-6
TGTGCCAGCAGCGGAGGAATAGACACGTTCGCCGGTTCACCCCTCCACTTT
CASSGGIDTFAGSPLHF
>TRBV30|NA|few|TRBJ1-2
TGTGCCTGGAGTGTGGGGCCCGACTATGGCTACACCTTC
CAWSVGPDYGYTF
>TRBV6-5|NA|NA|TRBJ1-1
TGTGCCAGCAGTTACGACGGGGGAGAGACTGAAGCTTTCTTT
CASSYDGGETEAFF